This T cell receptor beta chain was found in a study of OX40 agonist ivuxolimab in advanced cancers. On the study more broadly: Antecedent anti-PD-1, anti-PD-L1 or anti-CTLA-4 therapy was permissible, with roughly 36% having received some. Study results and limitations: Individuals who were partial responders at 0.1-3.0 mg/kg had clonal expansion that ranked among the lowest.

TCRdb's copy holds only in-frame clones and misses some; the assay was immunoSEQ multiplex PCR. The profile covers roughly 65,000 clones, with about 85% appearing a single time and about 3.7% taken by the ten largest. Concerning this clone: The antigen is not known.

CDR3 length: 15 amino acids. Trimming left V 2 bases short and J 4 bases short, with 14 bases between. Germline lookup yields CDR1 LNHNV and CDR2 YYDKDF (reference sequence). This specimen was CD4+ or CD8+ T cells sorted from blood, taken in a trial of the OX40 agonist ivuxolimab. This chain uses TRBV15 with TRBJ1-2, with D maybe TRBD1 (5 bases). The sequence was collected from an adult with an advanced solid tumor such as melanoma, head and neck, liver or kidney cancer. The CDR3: CATSRLGRQIYGYTF. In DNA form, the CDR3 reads TGTGCCACCAGCAGACTGGGTAGACAGATCTATGGCTACACCTTC.